The clone carrying this T cell receptor beta chain was observed a handful of times. This table comes from immunoSEQ multiplex PCR, and its TCRdb copy is limited to in-frame clones, with some not included. Altogether about 32,000 clones are present, roughly four fifths being singletons, with the ten largest covering around a third. Brentuximab vedotin exposure varied, and every patient relapsed after autologous stem cell transplantation. Germline assignment: CDR1 LGHNA and CDR2 YNFKEQ. The CDR3 is made up of 15 amino acids. Trimming left V 4 bases short and J 0 bases short, with 11 bases between. This sample stems from a study of PD-1 blockade in classical Hodgkin lymphoma. Study-wide background: Patients were given intravenous nivolumab, 3 mg/kg, every 2 weeks.

The chain combines TRBV4-2 with TRBJ2-3; unclear D gene. The sequence was obtained from a human donor with classical Hodgkin lymphoma. The sample here was peripheral blood mononuclear cells (PBMCs), taken at baseline. Here the CDR3 reads CASSPELESTDTQYF. CDR3 bases: TGTGCCAGCAGCCCCGAGCTCGAGAGCACAGATACGCAGTATTTT.